This TCR beta chain was retrieved from a study of spatial heterogeneity in lung cancer. As for the study in general: Beta-chain sequences consistently outnumbered alpha-chain sequences in detection.

To note about this clonotype: Its antigen is unknown. The junction shows a germline mismatch at one end, possibly a read error.

TCRdb processed the 5' RACE reads anew with MiXCR; each CDR3 protein has one entry. The sample records some 21,000 distinct CDR3 sequences, under 5.5% being singletons. Time point meaning: sample taken at primary tumor resection. General study results and limits: Whereas they appeared in blood less at follow-up, ubiquitous expanded tumor TCRs appeared there more at resection.

The CDR3 runs 15 residues. Germline CDR1 is SNHLY and CDR2 is FYNNEI. The chain combines TRBV2 with TRBJ2-2; the match to TRBD2 covers 7 bases. Sequenced here: PBMCs, sampled at surgery. This sequence originates from a male donor with early-stage non-small cell lung cancer. The CDR3 here is CATSHGSGVGGDLFF. The CDR3 nucleotides are TGTGCCACCTCCCACGGGAGCGGGGTTGGCGGGGACCTGTTTTTT.